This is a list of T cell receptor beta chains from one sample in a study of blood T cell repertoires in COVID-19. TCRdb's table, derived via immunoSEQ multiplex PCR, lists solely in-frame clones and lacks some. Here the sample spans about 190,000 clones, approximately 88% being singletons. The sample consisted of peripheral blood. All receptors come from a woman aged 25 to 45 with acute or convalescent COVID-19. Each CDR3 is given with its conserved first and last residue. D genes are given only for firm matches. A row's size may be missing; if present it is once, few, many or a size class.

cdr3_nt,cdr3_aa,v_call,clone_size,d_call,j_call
TGCAGCGTTGGAGATCGGGGCTACACCTTC,CSVGDRGYTF,TRBV29-1,.,.,TRBJ1-2
TGTGCCAGCTCACCTCCGGGACTACCCTACGAGCAGTACTTC,CASSPPGLPYEQYF,TRBV18,.,TRBD2,TRBJ2-7
TGCGCCAGCAGCGCCGACCCGGGCGGGTCCTATGGCTACACCTTC,CASSADPGGSYGYTF,TRBV5-1,.,.,TRBJ1-2
TGTGCCAGTAACCTAGCGGGAGCTACCGGGGAGCTGTTTTTT,CASNLAGATGELFF,TRBV19,.,TRBD2,TRBJ2-2
TGTGCCAGCAGTTTATACCAGCGGGAACAGTCCTTC,CASSLYQREQSF,TRBV28,.,TRBD2,TRBJ2-7
TGTGCCACCGGGACAGGGGTAACTAGGGCTTTCTTT,CATGTGVTRAFF,TRBV4-2,.,TRBD1,TRBJ1-1
TGTGCCAGCAGCTTGGCCGGACAGGTCTTCTATGGCTACACCTTC,CASSLAGQVFYGYTF,TRBV5-6,.,TRBD1,TRBJ1-2
TGTGCCAGCAGTACTAACACGTATGGCTACACCTTC,CASSTNTYGYTF,TRBV25-1,.,.,TRBJ1-2
TGCGCCAGCAGCCAAGATTCGACTAGCGGGAGCAGCTTAGAGACCCAGTACTTC,CASSQDSTSGSSLETQYF,TRBV4-1,.,TRBD2,TRBJ2-5
TGTGCCAGCAGGGACAGGAACACTGAAGCTTTCTTT,CASRDRNTEAFF,TRBV27,.,.,TRBJ1-1
TGTGCCAGCTCACCACCAAATACCGAGACAGTAACCTACGAGCAGTACTTC,CASSPPNTETVTYEQYF,TRBV18,.,.,TRBJ2-7
TGTGCCAGCAGCTTATATACCCCTCGGTGGCTAGCGGGAGGGGTCGAGCAGTACTTC,CASSLYTPRWLAGGVEQYF,TRBV7-9,.,TRBD2,TRBJ2-7
TGTGCCAGCAGTGGGCTAGCGGGAGTCACAGATACGCAGTATTTT,CASSGLAGVTDTQYF,TRBV2,.,TRBD2,TRBJ2-3
TGCAGCGTTGCAGGGGCTCTGGAAAACACCATATATTTT,CSVAGALENTIYF,TRBV29-1,.,.,TRBJ1-3
TGTGCCAGCAGCTTGGGAACGGGGACAGGGGCTAACAATGAGCAGTTCTTC,CASSLGTGTGANNEQFF,TRBV5-8,.,TRBD1,TRBJ2-1
TGTGCCAGCAGTTACCGGGGGTCCTACGAGCAGTACTTC,CASSYRGSYEQYF,TRBV27,.,.,TRBJ2-7
TGTGCCAGCAGCCAAGAATGGGGCAGAGAAGCTTTCTTT,CASSQEWGREAFF,TRBV3-1/TRBV3-2,.,.,TRBJ1-1
TGTGCCAGCAGCCGACAGGCGGATGGCTACACCTTC,CASSRQADGYTF,TRBV2,.,.,TRBJ1-2
TGTGCCAGCTCACGACTGGTTCTCTACGAGCAGTACTTC,CASSRLVLYEQYF,TRBV18,.,.,TRBJ2-7
TGTGCCGGGGGGGGACTAGCGGGAGTCAACAATGAGCAGTTCTTC,CAGGGLAGVNNEQFF,TRBV30,.,TRBD2,TRBJ2-1
TGCGCCAGCAGCGTACTAGCGGGAGCGTCCGAGCAGTACTTC,CASSVLAGASEQYF,TRBV5-1,.,TRBD2,TRBJ2-7
TGTGCCAGCAGCAGAACAACAACCTCATCCTACGAGCAGTACTTC,CASSRTTTSSYEQYF,TRBV5-5,.,.,TRBJ2-7
TGTGCCAGCAGTTTAGGGGGAGGTTGGTCCTACGAGCAGTACTTC,CASSLGGGWSYEQYF,TRBV28,.,.,TRBJ2-7
TGTGCCAGCAGCTTAAGGGAGACAAACTATGGCTACACCTTC,CASSLRETNYGYTF,TRBV7-8,.,.,TRBJ1-2
TGCAGCGTTGGAGGAAACAATGAGCAGTTCTTC,CSVGGNNEQFF,TRBV29-1,.,.,TRBJ2-1
TGTGCCAGCAGCTTGAACAGGGGGCTAAAAGATACGCAGTATTTT,CASSLNRGLKDTQYF,TRBV11-1,.,TRBD1,TRBJ2-3
TGTGCCAGCAGCACGGGACTAGCCCATGAGCAGTTCTTC,CASSTGLAHEQFF,TRBV7-9,.,TRBD2,TRBJ2-1
TGTGCCAGCAGCGACGGACAGGGGAACACCGGGGAGCTGTTTTTT,CASSDGQGNTGELFF,TRBV4-2,once,TRBD1,TRBJ2-2
TGTGCCAGCTCACCACCTTCCCACAGGGCCATGAACACTGAAGCTTTCTTT,CASSPPSHRAMNTEAFF,TRBV18,once,.,TRBJ1-1
TGCAGCGTTGAGACGACGAGCGACGAGCAGTACTTC,CSVETTSDEQYF,TRBV29-1,.,.,TRBJ2-7
TGTGCCAGCAGAGCGGGAGGCCACACCGGGGAGCTGTTTTTT,CASRAGGHTGELFF,TRBV7-6,.,TRBD2,TRBJ2-2
TGCGCCAGCCCCATTCGACAGGATAACTATGGCTACACCTTC,CASPIRQDNYGYTF,TRBV5-1,.,.,TRBJ1-2
TGCGCCAGCAGCCGGAAGGGGGATGAAAAACTGTTTTTT,CASSRKGDEKLFF,TRBV5-1,few,.,TRBJ1-4
TGTGCCTGGAGTTCAGGGGGCCCCGGTCTCGCCTTC,CAWSSGGPGLAF,TRBV30,.,TRBD1,TRBJ1-2
TGTGCCAGCAGTTTACCCGGGTTTGGGTACAATGAGCAGTTCTTC,CASSLPGFGYNEQFF,TRBV28,.,.,TRBJ2-1
TGTGCCTGGAGTGTACTAGCGGGAGGTCCAAATGAGCAGTTCTTC,CAWSVLAGGPNEQFF,TRBV30,.,TRBD2,TRBJ2-1
TGTGCCAGCACTCTCGCTACGGGGGTCTTGTCCTACGAGCAGTACTTC,CASTLATGVLSYEQYF,TRBV2,.,.,TRBJ2-7
TGTGCCAGCAGCTTAAGAGGGCGCGCCACCGGGGAGCTGTTTTTT,CASSLRGRATGELFF,TRBV13,.,.,TRBJ2-2
TGTGCCAGCAGCTCGGGGGGGTCGAACACCGGGGAGCTGTTTTTT,CASSSGGSNTGELFF,TRBV5-4,.,TRBD2,TRBJ2-2
TGTGCCAGCAGGATACCCCAGGGGCCGGTATCGGGAAACACCATATATTTT,CASRIPQGPVSGNTIYF,TRBV6-4,.,.,TRBJ1-3
TGTGCCAGCAGTTCACAAGGGGCTACCTACAATGAGCAGTTCTTC,CASSSQGATYNEQFF,TRBV6-6,.,.,TRBJ2-1
TGTGCCAGCAGCCTAGGGCGGCTGGGGCCTGAAGCTTTCTTT,CASSLGRLGPEAFF,TRBV11-2,.,.,TRBJ1-1
TGTGCCAGCGGAAGGGAGTCCACCGGGGAGCTGTTTTTT,CASGRESTGELFF,TRBV7-9,.,.,TRBJ2-2
TGCGCCAGCAGCGCCCCCACAGGGGCTGGGGCCAACGTCCTGACTTTC,CASSAPTGAGANVLTF,TRBV5-1,.,TRBD1,TRBJ2-6
TGTGCCAGCAGCGTAGACGTCGGGGAAACTGAAGCTTTCTTT,CASSVDVGETEAFF,TRBV9,.,.,TRBJ1-1
TGTGCCAGCAGCCACGGTCTAGCGGGAGGCGGAGGCTCGGGCGAGCAGTACTTC,CASSHGLAGGGGSGEQYF,TRBV11-2,.,TRBD2,TRBJ2-7
TGTGCCTGGAGTGTAGACCGCCCCGCTACAGCCCAGCATTTT,CAWSVDRPATAQHF,TRBV30,.,.,TRBJ1-5
TGTGCCAGCTCCCCATCACAGGTGCCCAGCTATGGCTACACCTTC,CASSPSQVPSYGYTF,TRBV2,.,.,TRBJ1-2
TGTGCCAGCAGCTTAGGGGCACGGCCTCAGCCCCAGCATTTT,CASSLGARPQPQHF,TRBV11-2,.,.,TRBJ1-5
TGTGCCAGCAGTCGACGACGGACGGAGGAGACTTTCTTT,CASSRRRTEETFF,TRBV2,.,.,TRBJ1-1
TGTGCCAGCGTAAGGGGAGGGGAGACCCAGTACTTC,CASVRGGETQYF,TRBV3-1/TRBV3-2,.,TRBD2,TRBJ2-5
TGTGCCAGCGGAGCGGCACCCTACAATGAGCAGTTCTTC,CASGAAPYNEQFF,TRBV2,.,.,TRBJ2-1
TGCAGCGCTTATACGGCCGGGGAGACCCAGTACTTC,CSAYTAGETQYF,TRBV29-1,.,.,TRBJ2-5
TGTGCCAGCAGTTACTCCTCCGCGAATGATCAGCCCCAGCATTTT,CASSYSSANDQPQHF,TRBV6-5,few,.,TRBJ1-5
TGTGCCAGCAGCTTTCACAGGGAATCCTACGAGCAGTACTTC,CASSFHRESYEQYF,TRBV7-8,.,.,TRBJ2-7
TGTGCCAGCAGTGAATCCCTCCGCGGGACAGTCAATGAAAAACTGTTTTTT,CASSESLRGTVNEKLFF,TRBV2,.,TRBD1,TRBJ1-4
TGTGCCAGCAGTACACAGGGGGACACTGAAGCTTTCTTT,CASSTQGDTEAFF,TRBV28,.,TRBD1,TRBJ1-1
TGTGCCAGCAGCACGGACAGGGGGCACCACGAGCAGTACTTC,CASSTDRGHHEQYF,TRBV7-8,.,TRBD1,TRBJ2-7
TGTGCCAGCAGCCCCAGGGGCGGCCTTGAAGCTTTCTTT,CASSPRGGLEAFF,TRBV5-6,few,.,TRBJ1-1